This T cell receptor (beta chain) was documented in a study of T cell responses to AZD1222 COVID-19 vaccine. Study results and caveats: Baseline testing showed seropositivity in only five to seven AZD1222 recipients.

This CDR3 has 12 amino acids. Germline CDR1 GTSNPN, CDR2 SVGIG (reference sequence). V dropped 2 bases and J dropped 8 bases, with 12 bases sitting between them. Comment on this clone: Its antigen is unidentified.

Data came from immunoSEQ multiplex PCR; TCRdb stores just in-frame clones and leaves some out. The sample lists some 100,000 clones, roughly nine tenths occurring once. The sample was peripheral blood, taken on day 0 of AZD1222 vaccination. The chain has TRBV30 and TRBJ1-1; possibly TRBD1 for D (5 bases). The sequence came from an adult in good health. Here the CDR3 DNA reads TGTGCCTGGAGTCCAGCGGGGACCGAAGCTTTCTTT. Translated, it gives CAWSPAGTEAFF.